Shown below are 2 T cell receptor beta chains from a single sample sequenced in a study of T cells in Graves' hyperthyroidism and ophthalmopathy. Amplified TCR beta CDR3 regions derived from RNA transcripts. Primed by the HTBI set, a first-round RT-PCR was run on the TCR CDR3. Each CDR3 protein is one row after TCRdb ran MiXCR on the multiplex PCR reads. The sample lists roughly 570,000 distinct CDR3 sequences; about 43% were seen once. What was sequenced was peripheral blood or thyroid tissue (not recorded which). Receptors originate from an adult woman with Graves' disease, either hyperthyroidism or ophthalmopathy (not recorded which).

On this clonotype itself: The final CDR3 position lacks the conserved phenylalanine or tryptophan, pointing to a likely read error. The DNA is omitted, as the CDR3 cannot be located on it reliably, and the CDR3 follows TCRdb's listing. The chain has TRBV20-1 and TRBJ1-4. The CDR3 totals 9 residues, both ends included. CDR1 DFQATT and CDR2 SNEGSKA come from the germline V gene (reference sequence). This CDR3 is CSASDRLFY.

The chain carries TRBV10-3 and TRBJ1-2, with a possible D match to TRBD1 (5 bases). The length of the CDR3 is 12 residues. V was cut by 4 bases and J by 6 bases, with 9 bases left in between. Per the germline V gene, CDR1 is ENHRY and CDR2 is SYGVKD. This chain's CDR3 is CAISVGDDGYTF. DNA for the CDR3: TGTGCCATCAGTGTAGGGGACGATGGCTACACCTTC.